The rows below give T cell receptor beta chains drawn from one sample of a study of CD8 T cells in ankylosing spondylitis. TCRdb recomputed calls from the 5' RACE reads with MiXCR, one row per CDR3 protein. The data show approximately 240,000 distinct CDR3 sequences, with 10% seen just once and about 3% held by the top ten. Input material: blood, either unsorted or a sorted T cell fraction (not recorded which). These receptors originate from a male donor with ankylosing spondylitis or in good health (not recorded which). Both conserved end residues are part of each CDR3. The order of the fields is clone size, CDR3 length, D gene, V gene, J gene, CDR3 protein, CDR3 DNA. A D gene is named only where the DNA matches it firmly. A row's size may be missing; if present it is once, few, many or a size class.

>once|16|TRBD2|TRBV4-1|TRBJ2-7
CASGLRTSGSVDEQYF
TGCGCCAGCGGTTTGAGGACTAGCGGGAGTGTGGACGAGCAGTACTTC
>few|15|TRBD1|TRBV29-1|TRBJ2-7
CSVDKTGTGWGEQYF
TGCAGCGTCGACAAGACCGGGACAGGGTGGGGCGAGCAGTACTTC
>many|16|-|TRBV20-1|TRBJ2-5
CSARDQARGDGETQYF
TGCAGTGCTAGAGATCAGGCCAGGGGAGACGGAGAGACCCAGTACTTC
>many|13|-|TRBV12-3/TRBV12-4|TRBJ1-6
CASSPGRNSPLHF
TGTGCCAGCAGTCCCGGGCGGAATTCACCCCTCCACTTT
>many|16|-|TRBV4-1|TRBJ2-1
CASSDSQVLSYNEQFF
TGCGCCAGCAGCGACTCCCAGGTACTCTCCTACAATGAGCAGTTCTTC
>many|13|-|TRBV2|TRBJ1-5
CASSEERHQPQHF
TGTGCCAGCAGTGAAGAACGGCATCAGCCCCAGCATTTT
>many|13|TRBD2|TRBV20-1|TRBJ2-5
CSARAPGGETQYF
TGCAGTGCTAGGGCCCCGGGGGGAGAGACCCAGTACTTC
>many|15|-|TRBV6-2/TRBV6-3|TRBJ2-1
CASSYRPPPYNEQFF
TGTGCCAGCAGTTATAGACCCCCTCCTTACAATGAGCAGTTCTTC
>many|14|TRBD2|TRBV5-6|TRBJ2-5
CASSKGLNQETQYF
TGTGCCAGCAGCAAGGGACTAAACCAAGAGACCCAGTACTTC
>many|13|-|TRBV12-3/TRBV12-4|TRBJ1-2
CASSLGSNYGYTF
TGTGCCAGCAGTTTGGGGTCTAACTATGGCTACACCTTC
>few|14|-|TRBV5-5|TRBJ2-1
CASSPVALTNEQFF
TGTGCCAGCAGCCCGGTGGCCCTCACCAATGAGCAGTTCTTC
>few|13|-|TRBV7-9|TRBJ2-1
CASSLPVNNEQFF
TGTGCCAGCAGCTTACCGGTAAACAATGAGCAGTTCTTC
>many|14|TRBD2|TRBV27|TRBJ2-1
CASRREGSYNEQFF
TGTGCCAGCAGGAGGGAGGGCTCCTACAATGAGCAGTTCTTC
>-|13|TRBD2|TRBV7-9|TRBJ2-1
CASRTAGVYEQFF
TGTGCCAGCAGAACAGCGGGGGTATATGAGCAGTTCTTC
>many|14|TRBD1|TRBV2|TRBJ1-2
CASSGDRGYYGYTF
TGTGCCAGCAGTGGGGACAGGGGGTACTATGGCTACACCTTC
>many|15|TRBD1|TRBV6-2/TRBV6-3|TRBJ1-5
CASRTIGTDNQPQHF
TGTGCCAGCAGAACCATCGGGACAGACAATCAGCCCCAGCATTTT
>-|13|-|TRBV20-1|TRBJ1-2
CSARRGIDYGYTF
TGCAGTGCTCGAAGGGGGATAGACTATGGCTACACCTTC
>-|16|-|TRBV27|TRBJ2-7
CASSLSPWNSAYEQYF
TGTGCCAGCAGTTTATCGCCGTGGAACTCCGCCTACGAGCAGTACTTC
>many|16|-|TRBV2|TRBJ1-5
CASSVQGSGRGQPQHF
TGTGCCAGCAGTGTCCAAGGGTCGGGCAGGGGCCAGCCCCAGCATTTT
>-|14|TRBD2|TRBV7-9|TRBJ2-1
CASSISGSKGEQFF
TGTGCCAGCAGCATTAGCGGGAGTAAGGGTGAGCAGTTCTTC
>many|13|-|TRBV20-1|TRBJ2-3
CSASTNVGDTQYF
TGCAGTGCTTCGACTAATGTTGGGGATACGCAGTATTTT
>many|11|TRBD1|TRBV6-6|TRBJ2-5
CASSYGQDQYF
TGTGCCAGCAGTTACGGACAGGACCAGTACTTC
>few|14|-|TRBV7-2|TRBJ1-2
CASSLVGANYGYTF
TGTGCCAGCAGCTTAGTAGGAGCGAACTATGGCTACACCTTC
>many|14|-|TRBV29-1|TRBJ2-2
CSVPSDRNTGELFF
TGCAGCGTTCCTAGCGATCGGAACACCGGGGAGCTGTTTTTT
>-|14|-|TRBV6-1|TRBJ1-1
CASTLGGRNTEAFF
TGTGCCAGCACTCTAGGGGGAAGGAACACTGAAGCTTTCTTT
>few|17|TRBD1|TRBV20-1|TRBJ1-2
CSATPTGGSKRLYGYTF
TGCAGTGCGACTCCGACAGGGGGGTCTAAAAGGCTCTATGGCTACACCTTC
>many|13|-|TRBV10-3|TRBJ2-1
CATGSAVGNEQFF
TGTGCCACGGGCTCTGCGGTCGGCAATGAGCAGTTCTTC
>-|12|-|TRBV5-1|TRBJ2-7
CASRSSTYEQYF
TGCGCCAGCAGGTCTTCTACGTACGAGCAGTACTTC
>many|16|-|TRBV27|TRBJ1-6
CASSLDQGLSNSPLHF
TGTGCCAGCAGTTTAGACCAGGGCCTCTCTAATTCACCCCTCCACTTT
>-|13|-|TRBV5-1|TRBJ2-3
CASSFRTADTQYF
TGCGCCAGCAGCTTCAGGACAGCAGATACGCAGTATTTT
>-|16|-|TRBV5-1|TRBJ1-1
CAGSLTGLNMNTEAFF
TGCGCCGGCAGCTTGACAGGTCTTAACATGAACACTGAAGCTTTCTTT
>many|15|-|TRBV12-3/TRBV12-4|TRBJ2-3
CASSPSGSRTDTQYF
TGTGCCAGCAGTCCCTCCGGTAGCAGAACAGATACGCAGTATTTT